This T cell receptor beta chain comes out of a study of blood T cell repertoires in COVID-19. The ends were cut back, 8 bases at V and 7 bases at J, with 29 bases in the middle. Germline CDR1 is SNHLY and CDR2 is FYNNEI. This CDR3 has 18 residues. Sequencing used immunoSEQ multiplex PCR; TCRdb keeps in-frame clones, though not all of them. The table has roughly 190,000 clones, about four fifths seen once; the top ten hold less than 3.5%. The age range of participants was about 18 to 95 years, with residence in about two dozen US areas. A COVID-19 case had been met by exposed participants during the 2 weeks before study entry.

Input material: PBMCs or T cells enriched from blood (not recorded which). The receptor was isolated from a woman in her 30s who had been exposed to COVID-19. The chain recombines TRBV2 with TRBJ1-4; weak D call: TRBD1 (6 bases). CDR3 nucleotide sequence: TGTGCCAGCTCCATCCCGGGACATCCAGATGGCAAGGGTGAAAAACTGTTTTTT. Its translation: CASSIPGHPDGKGEKLFF.